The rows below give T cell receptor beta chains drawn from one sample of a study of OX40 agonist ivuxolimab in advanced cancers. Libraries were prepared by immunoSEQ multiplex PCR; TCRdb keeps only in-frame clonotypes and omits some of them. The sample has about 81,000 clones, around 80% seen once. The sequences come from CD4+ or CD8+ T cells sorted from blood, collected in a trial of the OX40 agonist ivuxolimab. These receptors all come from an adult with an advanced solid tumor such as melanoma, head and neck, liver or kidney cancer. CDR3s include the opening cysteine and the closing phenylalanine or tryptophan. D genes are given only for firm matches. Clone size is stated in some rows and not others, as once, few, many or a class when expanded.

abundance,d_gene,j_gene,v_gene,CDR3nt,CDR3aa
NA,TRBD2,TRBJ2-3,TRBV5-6,TGTGCCAGCAGCTTGGAGTACCTAGCGGGAGGGCGGGGTGCAGATACGCAGTATTTT,CASSLEYLAGGRGADTQYF
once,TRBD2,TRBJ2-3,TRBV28,TGTGCCAGCAGCCTGACTAGCGGGAGTGCGGATACGCAGTATTTT,CASSLTSGSADTQYF
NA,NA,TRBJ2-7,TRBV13,TGTGCCAGCAGCTTAATCTTCGGGTCCTCCTACGAGCAGTACTTC,CASSLIFGSSYEQYF
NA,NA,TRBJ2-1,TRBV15,TGTGCCACCAGCAGCTACGAGGGGGAGCAGTTCTTC,CATSSYEGEQFF
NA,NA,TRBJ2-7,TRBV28,TGTGCCAGCAGCCTGGGGGGTGACTACGAGCAGTACTTC,CASSLGGDYEQYF
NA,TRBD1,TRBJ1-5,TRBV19,TGTGCCAGTAGTATAGATCGAGGGACAGGGATTAATCAGCCCCAGCATTTT,CASSIDRGTGINQPQHF
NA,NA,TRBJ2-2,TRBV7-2,TGTGCCAGCAGCATAGGGGGGGCGAACACCGGGGAGCTGTTTTTT,CASSIGGANTGELFF
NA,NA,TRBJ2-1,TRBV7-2,TGTGCCAGCAGCTTCGCCGGGACGCCCCTGGAGCAGTTCTTC,CASSFAGTPLEQFF
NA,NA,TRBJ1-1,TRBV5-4,TGTGCCAGCAGCTGGGGGGCTGAAGCTTTCTTT,CASSWGAEAFF
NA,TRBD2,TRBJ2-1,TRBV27,TGTGCCAGCAGTTTACCTAGCGGGGCCGCCAATGAGCAGTTCTTC,CASSLPSGAANEQFF
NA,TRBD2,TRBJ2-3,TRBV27,TGTGCCAGCAGCGATAGCGGGGGGAGCACAGATACGCAGTATTTT,CASSDSGGSTDTQYF
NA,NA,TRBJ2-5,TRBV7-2,TGTGCCAGCAGCTTAAATGGGGTAGCGAATCGCAAAGAGACCCAGTACTTC,CASSLNGVANRKETQYF
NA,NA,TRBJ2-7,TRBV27,TGTGCCAGCAGTCCGGCCCCCGGTACCTACGAGCAGTACTTC,CASSPAPGTYEQYF
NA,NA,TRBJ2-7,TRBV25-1,TGTGCCAGCAGTGACTCTTTTAGGAGGGACAGCTCCTACGAGCAGTACTTC,CASSDSFRRDSSYEQYF
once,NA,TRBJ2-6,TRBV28,TGTGCCAGCAGTTTAGCGCCAGGCTCTGGGGCCAACGTCCTGACTTTC,CASSLAPGSGANVLTF
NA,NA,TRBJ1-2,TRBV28,TGTGCCAGCAGGCCGGCCGGGGTGGGAGATCTTGGCTACACCTTC,CASRPAGVGDLGYTF
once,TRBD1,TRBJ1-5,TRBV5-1,TGCGCCAGCAGCTTGGTGCCTCAGGGGGATAGCAATCAGCCCCAGCATTTT,CASSLVPQGDSNQPQHF
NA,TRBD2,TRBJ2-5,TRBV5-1,TGCGCCAGCAGCTTGGCCTTAAGCGGGGGGCGGCAAGAGACCCAGTACTTC,CASSLALSGGRQETQYF
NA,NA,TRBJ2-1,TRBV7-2,TGTGCCAGCTGGGATCACCTTTCCAATGAGCAGTTCTTC,CASWDHLSNEQFF
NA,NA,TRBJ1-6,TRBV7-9,TGTGCCAGCAGCTTAGAAGGTTGGGACTCCGACTATAATTCACCCCTCCACTTT,CASSLEGWDSDYNSPLHF
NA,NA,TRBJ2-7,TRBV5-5,TGTGCCAGCAGCTTGGACGCAGGGACCTACGAGCAGTACTTC,CASSLDAGTYEQYF
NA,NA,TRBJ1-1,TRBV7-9,TGTGCCAGCAGCTTAGTGGTCGTCCGTGCCGGGGGCCACACTGAAGCTTTCTTT,CASSLVVVRAGGHTEAFF
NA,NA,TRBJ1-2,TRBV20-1,TGCAGTGCGGGTGGATCCCACACCTTC,CSAGGSHTF
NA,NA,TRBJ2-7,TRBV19,TGTGCCAGTAGTATAGTGGGGACCTCCTACGAGCAGTACTTC,CASSIVGTSYEQYF
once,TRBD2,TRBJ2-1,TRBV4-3,TGCGCCAGCAGCCAAGTCGGGGGGGCTAGAGGTGAGCAGTTCTTC,CASSQVGGARGEQFF
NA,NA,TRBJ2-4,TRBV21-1,TGTGCCAGCAGCAAATTTGCAGCGCGGGCCAAAAACATTCAGTACTTC,CASSKFAARAKNIQYF
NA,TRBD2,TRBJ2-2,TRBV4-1,TGCGCCAGCAGCCAAATAGCGGGGGGGCACTCCGGGGAGCTGTTTTTT,CASSQIAGGHSGELFF
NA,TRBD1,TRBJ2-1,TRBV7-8,TGTGCCAGCAGCGGTTTGGACAGGGGCGATGAGCAGTTCTTC,CASSGLDRGDEQFF
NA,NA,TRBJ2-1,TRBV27,TGTGCCAGCAGTTTGACTCTAGCCGAAGGACCCTACAATGAGCAGTTCTTC,CASSLTLAEGPYNEQFF
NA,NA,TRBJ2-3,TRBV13,TGTGCCAGCAGCTTAGAGGCCTACACAGATACGCAGTATTTT,CASSLEAYTDTQYF
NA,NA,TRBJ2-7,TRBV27,TGTGCCAGCAGAATACAGGTACCCTCCTACGAGCAGTACTTC,CASRIQVPSYEQYF
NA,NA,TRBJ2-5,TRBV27,TGTGCCAGCAGTTTCGAAGTTGTGTGCAGGGGTGGAGAGACCCAGTACTTC,CASSFEVVCRGGETQYF
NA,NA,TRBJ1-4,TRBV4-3,TGCGCCAGCAGCCAGGATCAGGGTTCTGCTAATGAAAAACTGTTTTTT,CASSQDQGSANEKLFF
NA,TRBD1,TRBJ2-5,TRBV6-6,TGTGCCAGCAGTTCCCGACAGGGTTTAGGGGAGACCCAGTACTTC,CASSSRQGLGETQYF
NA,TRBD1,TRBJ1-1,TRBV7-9,TGTGCCAGCAGCTTTCTTGACCGGACAGGAAACACTGAAGCTTTCTTT,CASSFLDRTGNTEAFF
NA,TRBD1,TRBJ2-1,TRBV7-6,TGTGCCAGCAGCAGGGACAGGGTTTACAATGAGCAGTTCTTC,CASSRDRVYNEQFF
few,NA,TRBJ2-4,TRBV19,TGTGCCAGTAGTACACTCCCAGGGTCTACCAAAAACATTCAGTACTTC,CASSTLPGSTKNIQYF
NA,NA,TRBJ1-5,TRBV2,TGTGCCAGCAGTGAAGCGGTATCGGGTTACGGGCCCCAGCATTTT,CASSEAVSGYGPQHF
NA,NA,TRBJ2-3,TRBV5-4,TGTGCCAGCAGCCGACAAAGGACAGATACGCAGTATTTT,CASSRQRTDTQYF
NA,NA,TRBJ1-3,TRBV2,TGTGCCAGCAGCGCTGGACTTATCGGAAACACCATATATTTT,CASSAGLIGNTIYF
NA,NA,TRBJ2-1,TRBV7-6,TGTGCCAGCAGCTTAGGGGAGGTTTGGAATGAGCAGTTCTTC,CASSLGEVWNEQFF
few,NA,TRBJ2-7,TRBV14,TGTGCCAGCAGCCAAGAGTTGTGGATGTACTTC,CASSQELWMYF
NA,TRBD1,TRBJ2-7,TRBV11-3,TGTGCCAGCAGCTTGGGGACAGGGTCCTACGAGCAGTACTTC,CASSLGTGSYEQYF
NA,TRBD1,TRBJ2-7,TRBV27,TGTGCCAGGCGTCTGGGACAGGGAGCCTACGAGCAGTACTTC,CARRLGQGAYEQYF
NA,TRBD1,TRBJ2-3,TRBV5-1,TGCGCCAGCAGCTACTCCGGACAGGGCTCAGATACGCAGTATTTT,CASSYSGQGSDTQYF
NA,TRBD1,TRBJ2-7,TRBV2,TGTGCCAGCAGTGGAAGCCCGGGACAGGGGGCACACGAGCAGTACTTC,CASSGSPGQGAHEQYF
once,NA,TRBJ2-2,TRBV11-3,TGTGCCAGCAGCTTCGGACTTACCTACACCGGGGAGCTGTTTTTT,CASSFGLTYTGELFF
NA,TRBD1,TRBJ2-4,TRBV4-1,TGCGCCAGCAGGGCCGGGACAGGGAAAAATTCGTTAGCCAAAAACATTCAGTACTTC,CASRAGTGKNSLAKNIQYF